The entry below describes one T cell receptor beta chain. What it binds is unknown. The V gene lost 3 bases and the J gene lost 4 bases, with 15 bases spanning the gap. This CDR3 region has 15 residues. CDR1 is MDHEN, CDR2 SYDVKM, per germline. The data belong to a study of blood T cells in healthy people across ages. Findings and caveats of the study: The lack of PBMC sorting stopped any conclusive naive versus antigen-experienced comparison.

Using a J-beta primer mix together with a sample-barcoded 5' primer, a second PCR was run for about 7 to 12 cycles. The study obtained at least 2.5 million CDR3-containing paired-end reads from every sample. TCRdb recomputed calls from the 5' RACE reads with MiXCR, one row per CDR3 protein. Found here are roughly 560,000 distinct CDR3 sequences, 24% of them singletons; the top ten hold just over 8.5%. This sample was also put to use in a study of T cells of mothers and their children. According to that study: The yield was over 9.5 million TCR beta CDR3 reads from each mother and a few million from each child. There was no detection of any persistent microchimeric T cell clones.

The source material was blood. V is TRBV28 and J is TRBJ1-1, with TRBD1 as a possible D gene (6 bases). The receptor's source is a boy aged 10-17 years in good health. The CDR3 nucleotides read TGTGCCAGCAGTTTCACGCAGGGAGGGGGCACTGAAGCTTTCTTT. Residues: CASSFTQGGGTEAFF.